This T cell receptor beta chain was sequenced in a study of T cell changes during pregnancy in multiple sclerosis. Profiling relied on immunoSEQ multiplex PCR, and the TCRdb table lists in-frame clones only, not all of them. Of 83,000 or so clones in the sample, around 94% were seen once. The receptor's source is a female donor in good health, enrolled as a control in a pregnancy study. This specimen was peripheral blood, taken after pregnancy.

CDR3 nucleotides: TGCGCCAGCAGCCAAACCGGGACAGGGAGCACTGAAGCTTTCTTT. Encoded protein: CASSQTGTGSTEAFF. This chain joins TRBV4-1 and TRBJ1-1, with 9 nucleotides matching TRBD1. Germline-derived CDR1 and CDR2 are MGHRA and YSYEKL. The trim removed 2 bases at V and 4 bases at J, leaving 5 bases unmatched. The CDR3 has 15 amino acids.